This TCR beta chain was obtained from a study of blood T cell repertoires in COVID-19 (dated by TCRdb to between 2020 and 2021). About the study as a whole: Collaborator samples came from the United States, Italy and Spain and covered acute and convalescent phases of COVID-19. The dataset comprised deeply sampled blood TCRbeta repertoires from subjects exposed to, actively infected with, or recovered from COVID-19. The prospective study material was composed of cDNA or gDNA derived from T cells, B-cell-depleted T cells, or PBMCs. HLA class I and class II types, where available, came from metadata supplied by the sample provider rather than from assay-based typing. The samples were drawn from the first 160 participants of the ongoing ImmuneRACE study and from 1,254 subjects provided by 6 global collaborators. The repertoires were made available in a free public database intended to serve as a resource for research on the immune response to SARS-CoV-2. A de-identified subject ID, COVID-19 status, age in years and sex were almost always included in the sample metadata.

Overall results and qualifications from the work: How much clinical and demographic metadata was included differed by source and by participant, and the metadata was provided uncurated.

One collaborating source in Seattle enrolled patients while the patients were actively infected and followed the patients over time throughout the course of disease. Collaborating institutions collected whole blood in K2EDTA tubes following their own protocols. Collaborator samples were shipped for TCRbeta analysis as frozen whole blood, isolated PBMCs, or DNA extracted from either sample type. This clone came up once. The clone's antigen remains unknown. The input lacks base qualities; no much larger clone sits a single base away. Including the terminal cysteine and phenylalanine, the CDR3 comprises 14 residues. Only CDR3 DNA remains: 42 bases, in frame from the first base. The germline V gene encodes CDR1 SEHNR and CDR2 FQNEAQ (reference sequence). V is reduced by 4 bases and J by 8 bases, leaving a spacing of 17 bases between them. TCRbeta CDR3 regions were amplified from genomic DNA by means of the immunoSEQ Assay, a bias-controlled multiplex PCR. The authors' analysis ran thus. Nucleated cell counts per sample were estimated from amplification of reference gene primers within the assay. To quantify the absolute abundance of each unique TCRbeta CDR3 rearrangement, sequence reads were collapsed and filtered. For each sample, productive Simpson clonality was calculated by taking the square root of Simpson's diversity index across productive rearrangements. TCRdb provides this immuneACCESS table in a form limited to in-frame rearrangements. Some clones are lacking; in checked studies, under half of them reflect an unresolved V gene, and why the rest are absent is not known. V and J calls and clone size are copied from that table; D and trimming were computed from the DNA. This sample holds roughly 260,000 clones; 88% were observed only once. The ten largest make up 10% to 12% of the sample.

This sequence originates from a woman in her twenties or thirties with COVID-19, enrolled during active disease. Sequenced input: peripheral blood. Rearrangement joined TRBV7-9 to TRBJ1-2, with a tentative D gene TRBD1 over 5 matching bases. The nucleotide sequence is given as TGTGCCAGCAGCTCAGCTAACCAGGGAACCGGCTACACCTTC. It codes for CASSSANQGTGYTF.